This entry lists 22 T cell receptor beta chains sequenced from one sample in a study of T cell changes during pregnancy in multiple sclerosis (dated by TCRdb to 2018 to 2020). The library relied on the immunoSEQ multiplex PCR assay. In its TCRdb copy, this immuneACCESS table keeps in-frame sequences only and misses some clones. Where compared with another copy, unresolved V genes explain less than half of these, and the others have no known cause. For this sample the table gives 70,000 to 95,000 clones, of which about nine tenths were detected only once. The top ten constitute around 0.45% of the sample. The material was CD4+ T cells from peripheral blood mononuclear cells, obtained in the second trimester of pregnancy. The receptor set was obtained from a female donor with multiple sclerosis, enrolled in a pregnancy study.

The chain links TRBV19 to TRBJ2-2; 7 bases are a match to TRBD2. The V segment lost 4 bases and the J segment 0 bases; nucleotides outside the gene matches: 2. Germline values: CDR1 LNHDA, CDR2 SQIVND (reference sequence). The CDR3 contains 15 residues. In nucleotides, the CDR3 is TGTGCCAGTAGTACAGGACTAGCGAACACCGGGGAGCTGTTTTTT. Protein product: CASSTGLANTGELFF.

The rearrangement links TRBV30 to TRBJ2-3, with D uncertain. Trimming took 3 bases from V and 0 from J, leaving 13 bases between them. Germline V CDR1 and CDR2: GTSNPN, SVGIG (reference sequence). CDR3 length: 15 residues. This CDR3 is CAWSQVGPSTDTQYF. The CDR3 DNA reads TGTGCCTGGAGCCAGGTGGGTCCTAGCACAGATACGCAGTATTTT.

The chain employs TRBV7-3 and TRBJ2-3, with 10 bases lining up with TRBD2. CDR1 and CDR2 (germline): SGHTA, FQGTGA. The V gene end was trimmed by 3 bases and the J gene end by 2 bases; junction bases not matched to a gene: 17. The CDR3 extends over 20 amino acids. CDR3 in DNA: TGTGCCAGCAGCTTCATCCCCTCTAGCGGGAGCGCTACTTTCACAGATACGCAGTATTTT. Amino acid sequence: CASSFIPSSGSATFTDTQYF.

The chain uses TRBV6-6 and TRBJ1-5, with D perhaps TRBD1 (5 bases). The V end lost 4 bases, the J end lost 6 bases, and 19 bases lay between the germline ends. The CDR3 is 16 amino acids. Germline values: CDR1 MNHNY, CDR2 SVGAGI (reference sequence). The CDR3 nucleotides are TGTGCCAGCAGTTCGGGGTGGGGCAGGGAGGCTCAGCCCCAGCATTTT. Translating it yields CASSSGWGREAQPQHF.

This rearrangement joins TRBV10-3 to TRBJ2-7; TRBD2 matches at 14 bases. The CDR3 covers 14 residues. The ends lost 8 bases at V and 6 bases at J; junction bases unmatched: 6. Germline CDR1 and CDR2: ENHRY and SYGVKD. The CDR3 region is CAIGSGLAGVEQYF. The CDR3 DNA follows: TGTGCCATCGGGTCGGGACTAGCGGGAGTCGAGCAGTACTTC.

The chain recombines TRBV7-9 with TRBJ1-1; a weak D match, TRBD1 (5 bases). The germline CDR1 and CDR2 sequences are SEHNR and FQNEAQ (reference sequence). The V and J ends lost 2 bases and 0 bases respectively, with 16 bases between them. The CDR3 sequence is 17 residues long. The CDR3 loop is CASSLRGRVKLNTEAFF. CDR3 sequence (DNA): TGTGCCAGCAGCTTAAGGGGCAGAGTTAAACTGAACACTGAAGCTTTCTTT. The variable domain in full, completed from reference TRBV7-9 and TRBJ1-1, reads DTGVSQNPRHKITKRGQNVTFRCDPISEHNRLYWYRQTLGQGPEFLTYFQNEAQLEKSRLLSDRFSAERPKGSFSTLEIQRTEQGDSAMYLCASSLRGRVKLNTEAFFGQGTRLTVV.

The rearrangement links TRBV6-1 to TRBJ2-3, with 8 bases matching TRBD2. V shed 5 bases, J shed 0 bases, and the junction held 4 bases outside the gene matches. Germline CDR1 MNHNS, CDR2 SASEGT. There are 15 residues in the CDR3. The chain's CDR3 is CASSNPSGSTDTQYF. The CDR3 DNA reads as TGTGCCAGCAGTAATCCTAGCGGGAGCACAGATACGCAGTATTTT.

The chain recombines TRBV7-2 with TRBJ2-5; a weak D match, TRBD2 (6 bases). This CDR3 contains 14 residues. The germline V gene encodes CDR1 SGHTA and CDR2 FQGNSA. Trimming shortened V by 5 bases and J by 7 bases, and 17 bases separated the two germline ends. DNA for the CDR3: TGTGCCAGCAGCGTTAACCCGGGAGCTGGGACCCAGTACTTC. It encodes CASSVNPGAGTQYF. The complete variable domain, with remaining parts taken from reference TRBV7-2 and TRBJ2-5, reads GAGVSQSPSNKVTEKGKDVELRCDPISGHTALYWYRQSLGQGLEFLIYFQGNSAPDKSGLPSDRFSAERTGGSVSTLTIQRTQQEDSAVYLCASSVNPGAGTQYFGPGTRLLVL.

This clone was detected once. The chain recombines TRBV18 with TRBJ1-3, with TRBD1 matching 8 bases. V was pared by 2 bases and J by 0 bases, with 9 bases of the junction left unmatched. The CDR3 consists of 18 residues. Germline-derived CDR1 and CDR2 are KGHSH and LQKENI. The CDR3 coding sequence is TGTGCCAGCTCACCATTCGACAGGGGTGGCCACTCTGGAAACACCATATATTTT. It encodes CASSPFDRGGHSGNTIYF.

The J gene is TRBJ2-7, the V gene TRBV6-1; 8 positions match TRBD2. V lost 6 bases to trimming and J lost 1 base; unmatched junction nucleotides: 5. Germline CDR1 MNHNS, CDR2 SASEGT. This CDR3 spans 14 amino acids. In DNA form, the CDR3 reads TGTGCCAGCAGCATAGCGGGGTTTTCCTACGAGCAGTACTTC. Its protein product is CASSIAGFSYEQYF.

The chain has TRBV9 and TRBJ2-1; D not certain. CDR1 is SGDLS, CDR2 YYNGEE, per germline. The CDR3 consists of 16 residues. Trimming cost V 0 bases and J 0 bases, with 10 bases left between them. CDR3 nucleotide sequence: TGTGCCAGCAGCGTAGTGGCGAGGAGCTCCTACAATGAGCAGTTCTTC. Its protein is CASSVVARSSYNEQFF. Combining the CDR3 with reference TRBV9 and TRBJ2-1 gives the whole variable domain DSGVTQTPKHLITATGQRVTLRCSPRSGDLSVYWYQQSLDQGLQFLIQYYNGEERAKGNILERFSAQQFPDLHSELNLSSLELGDSALYFCASSVVARSSYNEQFFGPGTRLTVL.

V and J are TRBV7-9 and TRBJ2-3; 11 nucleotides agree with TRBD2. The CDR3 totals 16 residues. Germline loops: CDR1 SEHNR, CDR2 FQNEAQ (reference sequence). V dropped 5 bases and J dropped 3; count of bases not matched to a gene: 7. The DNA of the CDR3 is TGTGCCAGCAGCCGGCCGGGACTAGCGGTAACAGATACGCAGTATTTT. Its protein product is CASSRPGLAVTDTQYF.

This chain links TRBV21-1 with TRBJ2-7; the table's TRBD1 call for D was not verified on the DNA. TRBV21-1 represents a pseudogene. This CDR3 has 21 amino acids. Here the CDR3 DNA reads TGTGCCAGCAGCAAATGCGGTCCAAGGAAAGGCAAACCGGGACACCGATACGAGCAGTACTTC. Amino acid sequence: CASSKCGPRKGKPGHRYEQYF.

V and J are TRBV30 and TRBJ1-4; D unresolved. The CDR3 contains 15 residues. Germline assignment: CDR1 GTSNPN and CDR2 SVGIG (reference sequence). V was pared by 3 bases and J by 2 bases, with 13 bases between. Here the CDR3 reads CAWRRDYGTNEKLFF. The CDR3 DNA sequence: TGTGCCTGGAGGAGGGATTATGGCACTAATGAAAAACTGTTTTTT.

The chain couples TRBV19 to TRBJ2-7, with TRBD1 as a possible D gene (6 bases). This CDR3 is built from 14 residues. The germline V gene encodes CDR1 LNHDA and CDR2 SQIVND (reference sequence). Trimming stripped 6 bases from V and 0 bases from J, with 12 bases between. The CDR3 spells CASSLTGNSYEQYF. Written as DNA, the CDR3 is TGTGCCAGTAGCCTGACAGGAAACTCCTACGAGCAGTACTTC.

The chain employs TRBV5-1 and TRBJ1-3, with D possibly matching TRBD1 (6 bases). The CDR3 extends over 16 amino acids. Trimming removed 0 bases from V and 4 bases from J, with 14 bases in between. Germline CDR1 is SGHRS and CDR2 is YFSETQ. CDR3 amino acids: CASSLDPAGVGNTIYF. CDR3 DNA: TGCGCCAGCAGCTTGGATCCGGCAGGGGTAGGAAACACCATATATTTT.

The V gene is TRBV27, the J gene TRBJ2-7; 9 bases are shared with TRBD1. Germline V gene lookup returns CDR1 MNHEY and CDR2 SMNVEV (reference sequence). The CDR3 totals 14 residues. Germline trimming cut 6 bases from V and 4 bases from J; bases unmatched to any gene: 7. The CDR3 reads CASSEGQGYYEQYF. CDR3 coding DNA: TGTGCCAGCAGCGAGGGACAGGGATATTACGAGCAGTACTTC.

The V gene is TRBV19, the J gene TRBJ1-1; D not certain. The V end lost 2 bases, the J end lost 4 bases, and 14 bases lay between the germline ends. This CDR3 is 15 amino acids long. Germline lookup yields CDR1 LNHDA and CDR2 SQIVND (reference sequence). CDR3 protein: CASSIYGRAITEAFF. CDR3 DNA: TGTGCCAGTAGTATATATGGCAGAGCGATCACTGAAGCTTTCTTT. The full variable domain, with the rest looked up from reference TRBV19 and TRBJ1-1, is DGGITQSPKYLFRKEGQNVTLSCEQNLNHDAMYWYRQDPGQGLRLIYYSQIVNDFQKGDIAEGYSVSREKKESFPLTVTSAQKNPTAFYLCASSIYGRAITEAFFGQGTRLTVV.

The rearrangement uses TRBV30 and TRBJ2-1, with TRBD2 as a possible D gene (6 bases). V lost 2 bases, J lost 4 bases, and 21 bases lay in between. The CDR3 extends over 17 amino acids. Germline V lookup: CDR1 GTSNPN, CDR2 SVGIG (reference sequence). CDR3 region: CAWSTLAAVGGYNEQFF. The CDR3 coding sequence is TGTGCCTGGAGTACGCTAGCAGCGGTTGGGGGGTACAATGAGCAGTTCTTC.

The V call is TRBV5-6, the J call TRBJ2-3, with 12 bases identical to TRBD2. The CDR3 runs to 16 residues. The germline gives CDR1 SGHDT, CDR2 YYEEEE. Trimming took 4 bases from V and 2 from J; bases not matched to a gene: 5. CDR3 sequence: CASSTGTSGPTDTQYF. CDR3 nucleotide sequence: TGTGCCAGCAGCACCGGGACTAGCGGGCCCACAGATACGCAGTATTTT.

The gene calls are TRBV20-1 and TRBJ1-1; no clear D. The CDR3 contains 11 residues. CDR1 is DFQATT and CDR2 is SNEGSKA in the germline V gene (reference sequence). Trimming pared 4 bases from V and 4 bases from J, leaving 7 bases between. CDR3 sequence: CSAMRPTEAFF. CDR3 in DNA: TGCAGTGCTATGAGGCCCACTGAAGCTTTCTTT.

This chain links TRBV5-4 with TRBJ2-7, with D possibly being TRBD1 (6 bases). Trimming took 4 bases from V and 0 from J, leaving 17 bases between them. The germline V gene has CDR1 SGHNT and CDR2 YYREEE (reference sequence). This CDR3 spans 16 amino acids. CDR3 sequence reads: CASSPSGGSSSYEQYF. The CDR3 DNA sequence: TGTGCCAGCAGCCCAAGTGGGGGCAGTAGCTCCTACGAGCAGTACTTC.